This passage covers 20 T cell receptor beta chains from one sample sequenced in a study of T cell responses to AZD1222 COVID-19 vaccine. Repertoires were generated with immunoSEQ multiplex PCR, while TCRdb's copy carries only in-frame clones and drops some. The sample shows 120,000 to 150,000 clones, 88% of them seen only once. The source material was peripheral blood, sampled on day 0 of MenACWY control vaccination. These receptors all stem from an adult in good health.

V is TRBV29-1 and J is TRBJ1-1; 8 nucleotides match TRBD1. Trimming cost V 1 base and J 1 base; bases outside gene matches: 8. The length of the CDR3 is 16 residues. Germline lookup yields CDR1 SQVTM and CDR2 ANQGSEA. The CDR3 DNA sequence: TGCAGCGTTGAAGTAATCAGGGGGCAAGGGAACACTGAAGCTTTCTTT. Its translation is CSVEVIRGQGNTEAFF.

J is TRBJ1-6 and V is TRBV19, with 9 positions matching TRBD1. The V gene end was trimmed by 3 bases and the J gene end by 8 bases; junction bases not matched to a gene: 2. This CDR3 region has 14 residues. Germline CDR1 is LNHDA and CDR2 is SQIVND (reference sequence). For the CDR3, the DNA is TGTGCCAGTAGTATGGGACAGGGCCATTCACCCCTCCACTTT. Protein product: CASSMGQGHSPLHF.

This chain links TRBV28 with TRBJ2-7, with 7 bases aligning to TRBD2. Germline loops: CDR1 MDHEN, CDR2 SYDVKM. CDR3 length: 14 residues. V shed 3 bases, J shed 6 bases, and the junction held 8 bases outside the gene matches. The CDR3 spells CASSFSRSGGEQYF. CDR3 bases: TGTGCCAGCAGTTTTAGCAGGTCGGGGGGCGAGCAGTACTTC.

This clone was observed a few times. The gene calls are TRBV5-1 and TRBJ2-7; TRBD1 agrees at 9 bases. This CDR3 has 15 residues. Germline values: CDR1 SGHRS, CDR2 YFSETQ. V dropped 4 bases and J dropped 2; count of bases not matched to a gene: 7. The CDR3 protein is CASSPGTGPAYEQYF. The CDR3 region has the DNA TGCGCCAGCAGCCCGGGGACAGGGCCAGCCTACGAGCAGTACTTC.

The chain employs TRBV18 and TRBJ1-1, with no clear D. Trimming removed 2 bases at V and 1 base at J, with 11 bases between. CDR1 and CDR2 from the germline V gene are KGHSH and LQKENI. The CDR3 has 15 residues. CDR3 sequence: CASSPGIVRNTEAFF. CDR3 sequence (DNA): TGTGCCAGCTCACCAGGCATTGTCCGGAACACTGAAGCTTTCTTT.

CDR3 protein: CASSLPGAGTGELFF. Here the CDR3 DNA reads TGCGCCAGCAGCCTACCAGGTGCAGGCACCGGGGAGCTGTTTTTT. The chain is built from TRBV5-1 and TRBJ2-2; no firm D call. CDR3 size: 15 residues. Between the trimmed V and J ends, which lost 4 bases and 4 bases, there was a span of 14 bases. The germline CDR1 and CDR2 sequences are SGHRS and YFSETQ.

The chain recombines TRBV6-4 with TRBJ1-4; maybe TRBD1 (6 bases). This CDR3 is built from 16 residues. Trimming shortened V by 6 bases and J by 4 bases, and 18 bases separated the two germline ends. Germline lookup yields CDR1 MRHNA and CDR2 SNTAGT. The CDR3 region has the DNA TGTGCCAGCAGGGGACAACAGGGTCCCATTAATGAAAAACTGTTTTTT. Translating gives CASRGQQGPINEKLFF.

The table lists this clone with a count of one. The chain carries TRBV15 and TRBJ1-5, with 8 positions matching TRBD1. V dropped 3 bases and J dropped 0; count of bases not matched to a gene: 7. Germline assignment: CDR1 LNHNV and CDR2 YYDKDF (reference sequence). The CDR3 contains 17 residues. This chain's CDR3 is CATSRGQATYSNQPQHF. CDR3 in DNA: TGTGCCACCAGCAGGGGACAGGCGACGTATAGCAATCAGCCCCAGCATTTT. The entire variable domain, with the rest obtained from reference TRBV15 and TRBJ1-5, is as follows: DAMVIQNPRYQVTQFGKPVTLSCSQTLNHNVMYWYQQKSSQAPKLLFHYYDKDFNNEADTPDNFQSRRPNTSFCFLDIRSPGLGDTAMYLCATSRGQATYSNQPQHFGDGTRLSIL.

This chain links TRBV29-1 with TRBJ2-7; 9 bases fit TRBD1. Germline V gene lookup returns CDR1 SQVTM and CDR2 ANQGSEA. CDR3 size: 14 residues. Unmatched junction bases numbered 5, after V lost 5 bases and J lost 0 bases. CDR3 bases: TGCAGCGTTACACCGACAGGGGGCTCCTACGAGCAGTACTTC. Its translation: CSVTPTGGSYEQYF.

The chain has TRBV10-3 and TRBJ2-7; weak D call: TRBD1 (6 bases). This CDR3 spans 14 amino acids. The V end lost 4 bases, the J end lost 3 bases, and 13 bases lay between the germline ends. Germline V gene lookup returns CDR1 ENHRY and CDR2 SYGVKD. The CDR3 DNA reads as TGTGCCATCAGTGCAACAGGGTTACTCTACGAGCAGTACTTC. Encoded protein: CAISATGLLYEQYF.

This chain uses TRBV2 with TRBJ2-1; D gene ambiguous. Germline CDR1 and CDR2: SNHLY and FYNNEI. CDR3 length: 14 residues. The ends were cut back, 6 bases at V and 0 bases at J, with 9 bases in the middle. The CDR3, as DNA: TGTGCCAGCAGGTCCTCTCGCTCCTACAATGAGCAGTTCTTC. Translating it yields CASRSSRSYNEQFF.

The chain employs TRBV4-3 and TRBJ1-1, with 7 bases lining up with TRBD1. The length of the CDR3 is 15 residues. The ends lost 2 bases at V and 3 bases at J; junction bases unmatched: 6. Germline lookup yields CDR1 LGHNA and CDR2 YSLEER. CDR3 sequence reads: CASSQRQGGYTEAFF. The DNA of the CDR3 is TGCGCCAGCAGCCAACGACAGGGCGGGTACACTGAAGCTTTCTTT.

For the CDR3, the DNA is TGTGCCAGCAGCGTAGGAGGGGATCTTAACTATGGCTACACCTTC. Protein sequence: CASSVGGDLNYGYTF. The chain couples TRBV9 to TRBJ1-2, with D perhaps TRBD1 (5 bases). The length of the CDR3 is 15 residues. Trimming shortened V by 0 bases and J by 1 base, and 10 bases separated the two germline ends. In germline, CDR1 is SGDLS, CDR2 YYNGEE.

This chain uses TRBV18 with TRBJ1-6; 10 bases are shared with TRBD1. Germline CDR1 and CDR2: KGHSH and LQKENI. CDR3 size: 15 residues. The trim removed 0 bases at V and 10 bases at J, leaving 3 bases unmatched. CDR3 amino acids: CASSPPGTGESPLHF. The DNA of the CDR3 is TGTGCCAGCTCACCACCCGGGACAGGGGAATCACCCCTCCACTTT.

The chain employs TRBV19 and TRBJ1-2; no clear D. V lost 3 bases to trimming and J lost 4 bases, with 3 bases between them. The CDR3 has 11 amino acids. From germline, CDR1 is LNHDA and CDR2 SQIVND (reference sequence). The CDR3 nucleotides are TGTGCCAGTAGTATTGGCTATGGCTACACCTTC. It specifies CASSIGYGYTF.

The genes are TRBV19 and TRBJ1-2, with D perhaps TRBD1 (5 bases). CDR1 and CDR2 from the germline V gene are LNHDA and SQIVND (reference sequence). V dropped 5 bases and J dropped 3 bases, with 22 bases sitting between them. There are 17 residues in the CDR3. The CDR3 nucleotides read TGTGCCAGTAGTTTCCTTGAGCGACAGCGAAGGGACTATGGCTACACCTTC. Its translation is CASSFLERQRRDYGYTF.

The chain carries TRBV7-2 and TRBJ1-1, with a possible D match to TRBD1 (5 bases). Trimming pared 2 bases from V and 8 bases from J, leaving 15 bases between. CDR1 and CDR2 from the germline V gene are SGHTA and FQGNSA. The CDR3 is 14 amino acids. The CDR3 DNA reads TGTGCCAGCAGCTTACTCCAGGGAGGTGGGGAAGCTTTCTTT. This gives the protein CASSLLQGGGEAFF.

This chain connects TRBV5-4 to TRBJ2-3; TRBD2 is a possible D gene (5 bases). Deletions cut 0 bases from V and 0 bases from J, with 11 bases between. The CDR3 contains 16 residues. The germline V gene has CDR1 SGHNT and CDR2 YYREEE (reference sequence). The CDR3 reads CASSLGGYSSTDTQYF. DNA for the CDR3: TGTGCCAGCAGCTTGGGCGGGTACTCTAGCACAGATACGCAGTATTTT. Full variable domain (missing parts from reference TRBV5-4 and TRBJ2-3): ETGVTQSPTHLIKTRGQQVTLRCSSQSGHNTVSWYQQALGQGPQFIFQYYREEENGRGNFPPRFSGLQFPNYSSELNVNALELDDSALYLCASSLGGYSSTDTQYFGPGTRLTVL.

This clone was picked up a small number of times. Other DNA sequences in the sample encode the same CDR3. The chain has TRBV6-4 and TRBJ2-5; 7 nucleotides align to TRBD2. Germline loops: CDR1 MRHNA, CDR2 SNTAGT. V trimming: 6 bases; J trimming: 3 bases; junction bases outside the gene matches: 4. The CDR3 is made up of 13 amino acids. The DNA for the CDR3 is TGTGCCAGCAGCCCGGGAGGAAAAGAGACCCAGTACTTC. Amino acids: CASSPGGKETQYF.

V and J are TRBV4-1 and TRBJ1-6; TRBD1 aligns across 8 bases. The CDR3 is 16 amino acids. Per germline, CDR1 MGHRA and CDR2 YSYEKL. Trimming cost V 4 bases and J 5 bases; bases outside gene matches: 7. In DNA, the CDR3 is TGCGCCAGCAGCCGAGGGTCGACAGGGGATAATTCACCCCTCCACTTT. Translating gives CASSRGSTGDNSPLHF.